Listed here are 24 T cell receptor beta chains from one sample, sequenced in a study of neurological immune-mediated disorders. MiXCR was run by TCRdb on the 5' RACE reads, yielding one entry per CDR3 protein. The table lists approximately 65,000 distinct CDR3 sequences, over 4% of them singletons. The sequenced sample consisted of PBMCs. All receptors derive from a human donor with multiple sclerosis. The donor label of this sample is uncertain.

In this sample, this clonotype turned up many times. The chain recombines TRBV11-2 with TRBJ2-4; 7 bases line up with TRBD2. Trimming removed 5 bases from V and 0 bases from J; junction bases left unmatched: 13. This CDR3 region has 18 residues. Germline CDR1 and CDR2: SGHAT and FQNNGV. CDR3 in amino acids: CASSPKSGGYLAKNIQYF. The CDR3 nucleotides are TGTGCCAGCAGCCCTAAATCCGGGGGGTACCTAGCCAAAAACATTCAGTACTTC.

This clonotype was counted ten times or more. The rearrangement joins TRBV20-1 to TRBJ2-1; TRBD2 matches at 7 bases. The CDR3 has 10 amino acids. Germline trimming cut 5 bases from V and 12 bases from J; bases unmatched to any gene: 4. Germline V CDR1 and CDR2: DFQATT, SNEGSKA (reference sequence). Here the CDR3 reads CSAWGRGQFF. The DNA of the CDR3 is TGCAGTGCTTGGGGGAGGGGGCAGTTCTTC.

The table lists this clonotype with many counts. The V and J genes are TRBV9 and TRBJ2-6; a possible D gene is TRBD1 (5 bases). There are 16 residues in the CDR3. V lost 6 bases and J 2 bases, leaving 15 bases between the germline ends. Germline-derived CDR1 and CDR2 are SGDLS and YYNGEE. This chain's CDR3 is CASTISGHTGANVLTF. The CDR3 coding sequence is TGTGCCAGCACAATTTCAGGACACACTGGGGCCAACGTCCTGACTTTC. Full variable domain (rest looked up from reference TRBV9 and TRBJ2-6): DSGVTQTPKHLITATGQRVTLRCSPRSGDLSVYWYQQSLDQGLQFLIQYYNGEERAKGNILERFSAQQFPDLHSELNLSSLELGDSALYFCASTISGHTGANVLTFGAGSRLTVL.

This clonotype was counted many times. This rearrangement joins TRBV24-1 to TRBJ1-5; the D is unclear. CDR3 length: 16 residues. Germline lookup yields CDR1 KGHDR and CDR2 SFDVKD. The V and J ends lost 4 bases and 4 bases respectively, with 16 bases between them. DNA for the CDR3: TGTGCCACCAGTGACGACACACGGGGTTCTAATCAGCCCCAGCATTTT. It specifies CATSDDTRGSNQPQHF.

This clonotype was observed at least ten times. This chain's CDR3 is CSATDRPSSYEQYF. CDR3 sequence (DNA): TGCAGCGCTACGGACAGGCCGTCCTCCTACGAGCAGTACTTC. The chain combines TRBV29-1 with TRBJ2-7; 7 positions agree with TRBD1. Germline loops: CDR1 SQVTM, CDR2 ANQGSEA. The CDR3 is 14 residues long. V was clipped by 7 bases and J by 0 bases; unmatched bases: 9.

With regard to this clonotype: A junction boundary mismatches the germline segment, possibly from a read error. The J gene is TRBJ2-2, the V gene TRBV2, with D possibly TRBD1 on 5 matching bases. Germline assignment: CDR1 SNHLY and CDR2 FYNNEI. The CDR3 loop spans 13 amino acids. The CDR3 is CVSSRDNTGELFF. The DNA for the CDR3 is TGTGTCAGCAGCAGGGATAACACCGGGGAGCTGTTTTTT.

This clonotype has just a few counts. V is TRBV7-6 and J is TRBJ2-1, with 7 nucleotides matching TRBD1. V lost 0 bases, J lost 2 bases, and 4 bases stayed unmatched. The CDR3 is 16 amino acids. From germline, CDR1 is SGHVS and CDR2 FNYEAQ. DNA of the CDR3: TGTGCCAGCAGCTTAGCGCGTACAGGGGCCTACAATGAGCAGTTCTTC. Protein product: CASSLARTGAYNEQFF.

This clonotype was seen ten or more times. The chain has TRBV6-6 and TRBJ1-1, with D possibly being TRBD1 (6 bases). CDR3 length: 13 residues. V dropped 6 bases and J dropped 1 base, with 9 bases sitting between them. Germline values: CDR1 MNHNY, CDR2 SVGAGI (reference sequence). The CDR3 sequence is CASRKTGNTEAFF. The CDR3 DNA sequence: TGTGCCAGCAGAAAGACAGGGAACACTGAAGCTTTCTTT.

This clonotype was detected ten times or more. J is TRBJ1-5 and V is TRBV5-5; possible D gene TRBD1, 6 bases. Germline assignment: CDR1 SGHKS and CDR2 YYEKEE (reference sequence). V was clipped by 1 base and J by 3 bases, with 11 bases between them. The CDR3 covers 15 residues. The CDR3 sequence: CASSLWGADNQPQHF. CDR3 coding DNA: TGTGCCAGCAGCTTGTGGGGGGCGGACAATCAGCCCCAGCATTTT. Complete variable domain (other parts from reference TRBV5-5 and TRBJ1-5): DAGVTQSPTHLIKTRGQQVTLRCSPISGHKSVSWYQQVLGQGPQFIFQYYEKEERGRGNFPDRFSARQFPNYSSELNVNALLLGDSALYLCASSLWGADNQPQHFGDGTRLSIL.

This clonotype was detected ten times or more. The genes are TRBV5-1 and TRBJ2-7; D assignment may be TRBD1 or TRBD2 (5 bases each). Deletions cut 2 bases from V and 3 bases from J, with 12 bases between. CDR3 length: 14 amino acids. Per germline, CDR1 SGHRS and CDR2 YFSETQ. The CDR3 is CASSFREQGYEQYF. As DNA, the CDR3 is TGCGCCAGCAGCTTCAGGGAGCAGGGCTACGAGCAGTACTTC.

This clonotype was seen repeatedly, ten times or more. The chain joins TRBV20-1 to TRBJ1-1; the D is unclear. This CDR3 has 12 amino acids. Germline V gene lookup returns CDR1 DFQATT and CDR2 SNEGSKA (reference sequence). Trimming left V 3 bases short and J 2 bases short, with 7 bases between. The CDR3 is CSASRSNTEAFF. The CDR3 DNA is TGCAGTGCTAGTAGGTCCAACACTGAAGCTTTCTTT.

This clonotype has at least ten counts. V and J are TRBV7-9 and TRBJ1-4; D might be TRBD1 (6 bases). The germline gives CDR1 SEHNR, CDR2 FQNEAQ (reference sequence). CDR3 length: 15 residues. Trimming left V 6 bases short and J 8 bases short, with 19 bases between. DNA of the CDR3: TGTGCCAGCAGTTCCGGGGGCGTTCAATCAGAAAAACTGTTTTTT. Its translation is CASSSGGVQSEKLFF. Looking up the rest from reference TRBV7-9 and TRBJ1-4 gives the full variable domain: DTGVSQNPRHKITKRGQNVTFRCDPISEHNRLYWYRQTLGQGPEFLTYFQNEAQLEKSRLLSDRFSAERPKGSFSTLEIQRTEQGDSAMYLCASSSGGVQSEKLFFGSGTQLSVL.

This clonotype was counted at least ten times. The V and J genes are TRBV7-3 and TRBJ1-6; 7 nucleotides agree with TRBD1. The germline V gene encodes CDR1 SGHTA and CDR2 FQGTGA. Trimming at V came to 5 bases and at J to 8 bases, leaving 6 bases not matched to a gene. The CDR3 sequence is 14 residues long. The CDR3 loop is CASSPGQPYSPLHF. The CDR3 region has the DNA TGTGCCAGCAGCCCGGGACAGCCCTATTCACCCCTCCACTTT.

This clonotype was counted ten times or more. In nucleotides, the CDR3 is TGCGCCAGCCAGGACAACAGGGCAGAAGAGACCCAGTACTTC. Amino acids: CASQDNRAEETQYF. This chain joins TRBV5-1 and TRBJ2-5, with a weak D call TRBD1 (6 bases). This CDR3 spans 14 amino acids. Trimming left V 7 bases short and J 3 bases short, with 16 bases between. The germline V gene encodes CDR1 SGHRS and CDR2 YFSETQ.

This clonotype appeared many times. The J gene is TRBJ2-1, the V gene TRBV10-3; TRBD2 matches at 16 bases. With V trimmed by 0 bases and J by 10 bases, 9 bases remained unmatched. This CDR3 has 18 residues. CDR1 and CDR2 (germline): ENHRY, SYGVKD. CDR3 sequence reads: CAISESMPGLAGGQEQFF. The CDR3 DNA is TGTGCCATCAGTGAGTCGATGCCGGGACTAGCGGGGGGGCAGGAGCAGTTCTTC.

With respect to this clonotype: The limits of the CDR3 on the DNA are not certain, so only TCRdb's listed CDR3 is given. Here the CDR3 reads CASSFYICRAATGESNYGYTF. The chain is built from TRBV5-1 and TRBJ1-2; the table names TRBD1, a call not compared with the DNA. The CDR3 length is 21 residues, termini included. Germline V gene data show CDR1 as SGHRS and CDR2 as YFSETQ.

In its sample, this clonotype was seen many times. The chain recombines TRBV18 with TRBJ1-1; D gene unclear. Trimming left V 0 bases short and J 11 bases short, with 13 bases between. This CDR3 spans 13 amino acids. Germline CDR1 KGHSH, CDR2 LQKENI. The CDR3 nucleotides are TGTGCCAGCTCACCACCGACACCTTTCGAGGCTTTCTTT. It is translated as CASSPPTPFEAFF.

There are many counts of this clonotype. The chain links TRBV20-1 to TRBJ1-2; the match to TRBD1 covers 8 bases. Losses at the gene ends were 6 bases for V and 0 bases for J; bases not matched to a gene: 3. Per the germline V gene, CDR1 is DFQATT and CDR2 is SNEGSKA (reference sequence). The CDR3 runs to 13 residues. The CDR3: CSAGQGANYGYTF. The CDR3, as DNA: TGCAGTGCAGGACAGGGCGCTAACTATGGCTACACCTTC.

At least ten counts were recorded for this clonotype. The gene calls are TRBV10-2 and TRBJ2-3, with 8 nucleotides matching TRBD2. This CDR3 spans 15 amino acids. Germline V lookup: CDR1 WSHSY, CDR2 SAAADI. The V and J ends lost 11 bases and 1 base, in that order; junction bases with no gene match: 11. This CDR3 is CAGGSRGEGTDTQYF. Written as DNA, the CDR3 is TGCGCCGGGGGGTCGCGGGGGGAAGGCACAGATACGCAGTATTTT.

This clonotype was seen ten or more times. V is TRBV29-1 and J is TRBJ1-1; D gene unclear. CDR1 is SQVTM and CDR2 is ANQGSEA in the germline V gene. This CDR3 spans 12 amino acids. V gave up 4 bases and J gave up 1 base, with 7 bases separating them. CDR3 nucleotides: TGCAGCGTTGTGAAGGGGAACACTGAAGCTTTCTTT. Encoded protein: CSVVKGNTEAFF.

There are many counts of this clonotype. The chain links TRBV7-9 to TRBJ1-2; 8 bases fit TRBD1. The CDR3 spans 14 residues. CDR1 is SEHNR and CDR2 is FQNEAQ in the germline V gene (reference sequence). V lost 5 bases, J lost 4 bases, and 6 bases stayed unmatched. Written as DNA, the CDR3 is TGTGCCAGCAGCCCAATCACAGGGGGCTATGGCTACACCTTC. Translated, it gives CASSPITGGYGYTF.

This clonotype has just a few counts. V gene TRBV29-1 combines with J gene TRBJ1-1; possible D gene TRBD1, 5 bases. CDR3 size: 18 residues. V lost 0 bases and J lost 6, with 26 bases in between. Germline values: CDR1 SQVTM, CDR2 ANQGSEA. The CDR3 nucleotides read TGCAGCGTTGAAGAGAGGTTGGGGCAGGGCAGGGTGTGGGCTGAAGCTTTCTTT. As protein: CSVEERLGQGRVWAEAFF.

There are many counts of this clonotype. V and J are TRBV30 and TRBJ1-1, with unresolved D. The CDR3 is 14 amino acids. Between the trimmed V and J ends, which lost 0 bases and 5 bases, there was a span of 13 bases. Germline V gives CDR1 GTSNPN, CDR2 SVGIG (reference sequence). The CDR3 spells CAWSVMRKVTEAFF. For the CDR3, the DNA is TGTGCCTGGAGTGTAATGAGGAAAGTGACTGAAGCTTTCTTT.

Many counts were recorded for this clonotype. The chain combines TRBV27 with TRBJ2-7; D is uncertain. V shed 6 bases and J shed 3 bases, with 15 bases lying between them. Germline CDR1 and CDR2: MNHEY and SMNVEV (reference sequence). This CDR3 contains 14 residues. This CDR3 is CASSLPPRLYEQYF. For the CDR3, the DNA is TGTGCCAGCAGCCTACCTCCTCGGCTCTACGAGCAGTACTTC.